What follows are 15 T cell receptor beta chains derived from one specimen sequenced in a study of T cell repertoires and HLA-DP antigens. Antigen specificity for these receptors is unknown. Here immunoSEQ multiplex PCR was the method, and the copy in TCRdb shows in-frame clones only, minus some. The data show about 110,000 clones, almost 95% seen once. The sample comprised CD4+ T cells from PBMCs. These receptors all stem from a woman aged 18-35 years in good health and CMV-seronegative.

This rearrangement joins TRBV18 to TRBJ1-5; D gene ambiguous. The V gene lost 3 bases and the J gene lost 2 bases, with 2 bases spanning the gap. This CDR3 has 12 amino acids. The germline V gene has CDR1 KGHSH and CDR2 LQKENI. The CDR3 sequence is CASSPGNQPQHF. The CDR3 DNA sequence: TGTGCCAGCTCACCTGGCAATCAGCCCCAGCATTTT.

This clone came up once. The V call is TRBV7-6, the J call TRBJ2-5; tentative D call: TRBD1 (6 bases). Trimming took off 4 bases at V and 1 base at J, with 16 bases between the two ends. The CDR3 totals 16 residues. Germline V gene sequence: CDR1 SGHVS, CDR2 FNYEAQ. The CDR3 nucleotides are TGTGCCAGCAGCTACCGGTGGAGAGGGGGCCAAGAGACCCAGTACTTC. Translation: CASSYRWRGGQETQYF.

The chain joins TRBV4-2 to TRBJ2-3, with 9 bases matching TRBD2. V shed 0 bases and J 4 bases; nucleotides not matched to a gene: 14. This CDR3 comprises 19 residues. Germline V gene data show CDR1 as LGHNA and CDR2 as YNFKEQ. The CDR3 sequence: CASSQDISASGNRADTQYF. CDR3 DNA sequence: TGTGCCAGCAGCCAAGATATATCGGCTAGCGGGAATAGGGCAGATACGCAGTATTTT.

The J gene is TRBJ2-1, the V gene TRBV15; D not resolved. CDR1 and CDR2 from the germline V gene are LNHNV and YYDKDF (reference sequence). The ends were cut back, 0 bases at V and 7 bases at J, with 13 bases in the middle. The CDR3 runs to 15 residues. CDR3 sequence: CATSREIVGLNEQFF. In DNA form, the CDR3 reads TGTGCCACCAGCAGAGAAATTGTAGGGTTAAATGAGCAGTTCTTC.

V gene TRBV27 combines with J gene TRBJ1-1; unclear D gene. The V gene's germline CDR1 is MNHEY and CDR2 SMNVEV (reference sequence). Trimming shortened V by 2 bases and J by 4 bases, and 11 bases separated the two germline ends. The CDR3 runs 14 residues. The CDR3 sequence is CASSLQAPGTEAFF. The CDR3 bases are TGTGCCAGCAGTTTACAAGCACCTGGCACTGAAGCTTTCTTT.

The V and J genes are TRBV28 and TRBJ1-1, with 9 bases matching TRBD1. The CDR3 contains 13 residues. The germline CDR1 and CDR2 sequences are MDHEN and SYDVKM. V lost 5 bases and J lost 7; bases outside the gene matches: 5. This CDR3 is CASSVGQGREAFF. CDR3 DNA sequence: TGTGCCAGCAGTGTCGGACAGGGGCGTGAAGCTTTCTTT.

This clone appeared a single time. The V gene is TRBV5-5, the J gene TRBJ1-5; TRBD1 might be the D (6 bases). In germline, CDR1 is SGHKS, CDR2 YYEKEE (reference sequence). The length of the CDR3 is 13 residues. V gave up 1 base and J gave up 9 bases, with 11 bases separating them. CDR3 protein: CASSLRGLSPQHF. CDR3 bases: TGTGCCAGCAGCTTGCGGGGGCTGTCGCCCCAGCATTTT.

V is TRBV6-1 and J is TRBJ1-5; D possibly corresponds to TRBD1 (5 bases). Germline V lookup: CDR1 MNHNS, CDR2 SASEGT. V was clipped by 6 bases and J by 3 bases, with 15 bases between them. CDR3 length equals 15 residues. As DNA, the CDR3 is TGTGCCAGCAGAGGGGCCGGGGTCCTCAATCAGCCCCAGCATTTT. Protein sequence: CASRGAGVLNQPQHF.

The CDR3 DNA sequence: TGCGCCAGCAGCTTCGGGACTAGCGGGAAAGAGACCCAGTACTTC. It codes for CASSFGTSGKETQYF. This chain uses TRBV5-1 with TRBJ2-5; 13 bases are shared with TRBD2. The ends lost 2 bases at V and 3 bases at J; junction bases unmatched: 1. Germline V gene sequence: CDR1 SGHRS, CDR2 YFSETQ. The CDR3 spans 15 residues.

This sequence joins TRBV4-1 and TRBJ2-2; TRBD2 agrees at 7 bases. The CDR3 loop spans 18 amino acids. Germline V gene lookup returns CDR1 MGHRA and CDR2 YSYEKL. The V and J ends lost 4 bases and 6 bases, in that order; junction bases with no gene match: 17. The CDR3 coding sequence is TGCGCCAGCAGCCGACCCTACGGAAAAAGCGGGGAGGCCGGGGAGCTGTTTTTT. Amino acid sequence: CASSRPYGKSGEAGELFF.

This chain links TRBV5-1 with TRBJ2-5; 15 bases agree with TRBD2. The germline CDR1 and CDR2 sequences are SGHRS and YFSETQ. This CDR3 region has 16 residues. With V trimmed by 2 bases and J by 2 bases, 1 base remained unmatched. CDR3 amino acids: CASSFGLAGGQETQYF. CDR3 DNA: TGCGCCAGCAGCTTCGGACTAGCGGGGGGGCAAGAGACCCAGTACTTC.

The rearrangement joins TRBV5-1 to TRBJ1-3, with TRBD1 as a possible D gene (5 bases). V was cut by 2 bases and J by 4 bases, with 16 bases left in between. The CDR3 contains 16 residues. Germline V gene sequence: CDR1 SGHRS, CDR2 YFSETQ. This CDR3 reads CASSFIPTGDGNTIYF. The CDR3 DNA follows: TGCGCCAGCAGCTTTATCCCGACGGGGGACGGAAACACCATATATTTT.

The CDR3 DNA is TGTGCCAGCAGCTCTGGGACAGGGGGCGCCTATGGCTACACCTTC. Protein sequence: CASSSGTGGAYGYTF. The J gene is TRBJ1-2, the V gene TRBV7-9, with TRBD1 identical over 12 bases. Unmatched junction bases numbered 4, after V lost 4 bases and J lost 4 bases. Germline lookup yields CDR1 SEHNR and CDR2 FQNEAQ (reference sequence). The CDR3 loop spans 15 amino acids.

This chain links TRBV7-8 with TRBJ2-3; 7 positions agree with TRBD1. J lost 3 bases, V lost 5 bases, and 5 bases had no gene match. The CDR3 runs to 14 residues. Germline V CDR1 and CDR2: SGHVS, FQNEAQ. The CDR3 bases are TGTGCCAGCAGCCACGACAGGGCTACAGATACGCAGTATTTT. Its protein product is CASSHDRATDTQYF.

This rearrangement joins TRBV28 to TRBJ2-3, with D tentatively TRBD1 or TRBD2 (5 bases each). Germline CDR1 is MDHEN and CDR2 is SYDVKM. The V end was cut by 5 bases, the J end by 1 base, with 16 bases between. This CDR3 has 16 amino acids. The CDR3 DNA follows: TGTGCCAGCAGTCCGGTACACGGGACGGGCACAGATACGCAGTATTTT. It yields the protein CASSPVHGTGTDTQYF.